The next 17 T cell receptor beta chains were all read from a single sample in a study of cytomegalovirus exposure and HLA in healthy donors. 60 Vbeta and 13 Jbeta primers were used in PCR. Clones were read by immunoSEQ multiplex PCR, and TCRdb kept only the in-frame ones, dropping some. The profile shows approximately 240,000 clones, roughly four fifths of them singletons. Sequenced input: PBMCs. The receptors were gathered from a woman in her thirties or forties in good health and CMV-seronegative.

The chain carries TRBV5-6 and TRBJ1-4; D is unresolved. Germline loops: CDR1 SGHDT, CDR2 YYEEEE. The length of the CDR3 is 14 residues. Trimming removed 0 bases from V and 6 bases from J, with 9 bases in between. Here the CDR3 reads CASSLDPDYEKLFF. CDR3 in DNA: TGTGCCAGCAGCTTGGATCCGGACTATGAAAAACTGTTTTTT.

The chain has TRBV10-3 and TRBJ2-7; D is unclear. The V gene's germline CDR1 is ENHRY and CDR2 SYGVKD. This CDR3 comprises 12 residues. V lost 4 bases to trimming and J lost 0 bases, with 4 bases between them. The CDR3 region has the DNA TGTGCCATCAGTGCGGGCTCCTACGAGCAGTACTTC. Translation gives CAISAGSYEQYF.

This clone was seen only a few times. This sequence joins TRBV4-3 and TRBJ2-2; 7 positions agree with TRBD1. The V gene end was trimmed by 3 bases and the J gene end by 2 bases; junction bases not matched to a gene: 6. The CDR3 has 16 amino acids. CDR1 is LGHNA, CDR2 YSLEER, per germline. The CDR3 sequence: CASSQDTGVNTGELFF. DNA of the CDR3: TGCGCCAGCAGCCAGGATACAGGGGTCAACACCGGGGAGCTGTTTTTT.

The rearrangement links TRBV6-1 to TRBJ1-3, with D perhaps matching TRBD1 (5 bases). This CDR3 spans 15 amino acids. Germline CDR1 reads MNHNS; CDR2 reads SASEGT. Trimming took off 2 bases at V and 3 bases at J, with 11 bases between the two ends. In DNA, the CDR3 is TGTGCCAGCAGTGAAAGTGGCAGGGTTGGAAACACCATATATTTT. It is translated as CASSESGRVGNTIYF.

The CDR3 spells CASSPYAGYNYGYTF. The CDR3 DNA reads as TGTGCCAGCAGCCCCTACGCGGGGTACAACTATGGCTACACCTTC. The rearrangement uses TRBV11-2 and TRBJ1-2; D is uncertain. Looked up from germline, CDR1 is SGHAT and CDR2 is FQNNGV. With 5 bases removed from V and 2 bases from J, the gap between germline ends came to 15 bases. The CDR3 has 15 amino acids.

The V call is TRBV6-6, the J call TRBJ1-1; 10 nucleotides agree with TRBD1. The CDR3 consists of 15 residues. Per the germline V gene, CDR1 is MNHNY and CDR2 is SVGAGI (reference sequence). V trimming: 7 bases; J trimming: 11 bases; junction bases outside the gene matches: 16. CDR3 nucleotides: TGTGCCAGCATCCTCCGGGACAGGGGACTTAAAAGGGCTTTCTTT. Amino acids: CASILRDRGLKRAFF.

This chain connects TRBV30 to TRBJ1-1; D may be TRBD1 (6 bases). The CDR3 consists of 14 residues. The germline V and J ends were trimmed by 0 bases and 5 bases, with 13 bases remaining between them. From germline, CDR1 is GTSNPN and CDR2 SVGIG (reference sequence). The CDR3 sequence: CAWSVGGARTEAFF. The CDR3 coding sequence is TGTGCCTGGAGTGTGGGGGGGGCGCGGACTGAAGCTTTCTTT.

This rearrangement joins TRBV7-2 to TRBJ2-2; weak D call: TRBD2 (5 bases). The V end was cut by 5 bases, the J end by 6 bases, with 10 bases between. Germline CDR1 is SGHTA and CDR2 is FQGNSA. The CDR3 extends over 13 amino acids. This chain's CDR3 is CASSQERAGELFF. The CDR3 DNA follows: TGTGCCAGCAGCCAGGAGAGGGCCGGGGAGCTGTTTTTT. Using reference TRBV7-2 and TRBJ2-2 for the parts outside the CDR3, the full variable domain is GAGVSQSPSNKVTEKGKDVELRCDPISGHTALYWYRQSLGQGLEFLIYFQGNSAPDKSGLPSDRFSAERTGGSVSTLTIQRTQQEDSAVYLCASSQERAGELFFGEGSRLTVL.

The chain combines TRBV5-4 with TRBJ2-1; TRBD1 matches at 7 bases. The CDR3 has 14 residues. Germline V gene lookup returns CDR1 SGHNT and CDR2 YYREEE (reference sequence). V trimming: 4 bases; J trimming: 1 base; junction bases outside the gene matches: 2. The CDR3 is CASSRDSSYNEQFF. In nucleotides, the CDR3 is TGTGCCAGCAGCCGGGACAGTTCCTACAATGAGCAGTTCTTC.

The gene calls are TRBV5-1 and TRBJ1-6, with 10 bases that match TRBD1. CDR3 length: 18 residues. The V gene's germline CDR1 is SGHRS and CDR2 YFSETQ. The V and J ends lost 4 bases and 0 bases, in that order; junction bases with no gene match: 7. The CDR3 spells CASSIGQGVSSYNSPLHF. CDR3 sequence (DNA): TGCGCCAGCAGCATAGGACAGGGGGTCAGCTCCTATAATTCACCCCTCCACTTT.

The chain couples TRBV9 to TRBJ1-2, with 7 bases matching TRBD1. Germline V gene lookup returns CDR1 SGDLS and CDR2 YYNGEE. With 0 bases clipped from V and 4 bases from J, the junction kept 6 bases outside the gene matches. The CDR3 runs 15 residues. In DNA, the CDR3 is TGTGCCAGCAGCGTAGGGTGGACAGGTGGCTATGGCTACACCTTC. Amino acid sequence: CASSVGWTGGYGYTF.

In this sample, this clone turned up once. The sample has other DNA sequences that encode this CDR3 too. The chain employs TRBV27 and TRBJ2-7; D unresolved. Trimming stripped 0 bases from V and 2 bases from J, with 5 bases between. This CDR3 comprises 13 residues. Germline loops: CDR1 MNHEY, CDR2 SMNVEV (reference sequence). The DNA for the CDR3 is TGTGCCAGCAGTTTATCCCGAGCCTACGAGCAGTACTTC. Translating gives CASSLSRAYEQYF.

CDR3 DNA sequence: TGTGCCAGCAGTTGGGGGTTAGCGGGGGGGCCACATACGCAGTATTTT. This sequence encodes CASSWGLAGGPHTQYF. J is TRBJ2-3 and V is TRBV5-6, with TRBD2 identical over 11 bases. The CDR3 is 16 amino acids. CDR1 is SGHDT, CDR2 YYEEEE, per germline. J gave up 7 bases and V 5 bases, and 12 bases lay outside the gene matches.

This clone was seen a few times. The rearrangement links TRBV4-1 to TRBJ1-1, with a possible D match to TRBD1 (5 bases). V lost 0 bases and J lost 11, with 19 bases in between. Germline CDR1 and CDR2: MGHRA and YSYEKL. The CDR3 sequence is 15 residues long. CDR3 region: CASSQEGRGHREAFF. The CDR3 nucleotides read TGCGCCAGCAGCCAAGAGGGGCGGGGCCACCGCGAGGCTTTCTTT.

A single count supports this clone. The chain uses TRBV27 and TRBJ1-5; the D is unclear. Looked up from germline, CDR1 is MNHEY and CDR2 is SMNVEV (reference sequence). Trimming stripped 6 bases from V and 0 bases from J, with 9 bases between. CDR3 size: 14 residues. DNA for the CDR3: TGTGCCAGCAGAGGACTTTATAGCAATCAGCCCCAGCATTTT. Its protein is CASRGLYSNQPQHF.

This clone has a handful of counts. The CDR3 region has the DNA TGTGCCAGCAGTTACTCTATCGGGGTTGATGCTTTCTTT. Amino acids: CASSYSIGVDAFF. The chain is built from TRBV6-5 and TRBJ1-1; D is uncertain. CDR1 and CDR2 from the germline V gene are MNHEY and SVGAGI. V lost 0 bases, J lost 11 bases, and 13 bases lay in between. The CDR3 runs 13 residues.

This chain's CDR3 is CASKKAGVRDEQFF. The CDR3 DNA follows: TGTGCCAGTAAAAAAGCGGGGGTTAGGGATGAGCAGTTCTTC. The chain couples TRBV19 to TRBJ2-1, with 8 bases identical to TRBD2. The germline V gene has CDR1 LNHDA and CDR2 SQIVND (reference sequence). CDR3 length: 14 residues. Unmatched junction bases numbered 10, after V lost 7 bases and J lost 8 bases.